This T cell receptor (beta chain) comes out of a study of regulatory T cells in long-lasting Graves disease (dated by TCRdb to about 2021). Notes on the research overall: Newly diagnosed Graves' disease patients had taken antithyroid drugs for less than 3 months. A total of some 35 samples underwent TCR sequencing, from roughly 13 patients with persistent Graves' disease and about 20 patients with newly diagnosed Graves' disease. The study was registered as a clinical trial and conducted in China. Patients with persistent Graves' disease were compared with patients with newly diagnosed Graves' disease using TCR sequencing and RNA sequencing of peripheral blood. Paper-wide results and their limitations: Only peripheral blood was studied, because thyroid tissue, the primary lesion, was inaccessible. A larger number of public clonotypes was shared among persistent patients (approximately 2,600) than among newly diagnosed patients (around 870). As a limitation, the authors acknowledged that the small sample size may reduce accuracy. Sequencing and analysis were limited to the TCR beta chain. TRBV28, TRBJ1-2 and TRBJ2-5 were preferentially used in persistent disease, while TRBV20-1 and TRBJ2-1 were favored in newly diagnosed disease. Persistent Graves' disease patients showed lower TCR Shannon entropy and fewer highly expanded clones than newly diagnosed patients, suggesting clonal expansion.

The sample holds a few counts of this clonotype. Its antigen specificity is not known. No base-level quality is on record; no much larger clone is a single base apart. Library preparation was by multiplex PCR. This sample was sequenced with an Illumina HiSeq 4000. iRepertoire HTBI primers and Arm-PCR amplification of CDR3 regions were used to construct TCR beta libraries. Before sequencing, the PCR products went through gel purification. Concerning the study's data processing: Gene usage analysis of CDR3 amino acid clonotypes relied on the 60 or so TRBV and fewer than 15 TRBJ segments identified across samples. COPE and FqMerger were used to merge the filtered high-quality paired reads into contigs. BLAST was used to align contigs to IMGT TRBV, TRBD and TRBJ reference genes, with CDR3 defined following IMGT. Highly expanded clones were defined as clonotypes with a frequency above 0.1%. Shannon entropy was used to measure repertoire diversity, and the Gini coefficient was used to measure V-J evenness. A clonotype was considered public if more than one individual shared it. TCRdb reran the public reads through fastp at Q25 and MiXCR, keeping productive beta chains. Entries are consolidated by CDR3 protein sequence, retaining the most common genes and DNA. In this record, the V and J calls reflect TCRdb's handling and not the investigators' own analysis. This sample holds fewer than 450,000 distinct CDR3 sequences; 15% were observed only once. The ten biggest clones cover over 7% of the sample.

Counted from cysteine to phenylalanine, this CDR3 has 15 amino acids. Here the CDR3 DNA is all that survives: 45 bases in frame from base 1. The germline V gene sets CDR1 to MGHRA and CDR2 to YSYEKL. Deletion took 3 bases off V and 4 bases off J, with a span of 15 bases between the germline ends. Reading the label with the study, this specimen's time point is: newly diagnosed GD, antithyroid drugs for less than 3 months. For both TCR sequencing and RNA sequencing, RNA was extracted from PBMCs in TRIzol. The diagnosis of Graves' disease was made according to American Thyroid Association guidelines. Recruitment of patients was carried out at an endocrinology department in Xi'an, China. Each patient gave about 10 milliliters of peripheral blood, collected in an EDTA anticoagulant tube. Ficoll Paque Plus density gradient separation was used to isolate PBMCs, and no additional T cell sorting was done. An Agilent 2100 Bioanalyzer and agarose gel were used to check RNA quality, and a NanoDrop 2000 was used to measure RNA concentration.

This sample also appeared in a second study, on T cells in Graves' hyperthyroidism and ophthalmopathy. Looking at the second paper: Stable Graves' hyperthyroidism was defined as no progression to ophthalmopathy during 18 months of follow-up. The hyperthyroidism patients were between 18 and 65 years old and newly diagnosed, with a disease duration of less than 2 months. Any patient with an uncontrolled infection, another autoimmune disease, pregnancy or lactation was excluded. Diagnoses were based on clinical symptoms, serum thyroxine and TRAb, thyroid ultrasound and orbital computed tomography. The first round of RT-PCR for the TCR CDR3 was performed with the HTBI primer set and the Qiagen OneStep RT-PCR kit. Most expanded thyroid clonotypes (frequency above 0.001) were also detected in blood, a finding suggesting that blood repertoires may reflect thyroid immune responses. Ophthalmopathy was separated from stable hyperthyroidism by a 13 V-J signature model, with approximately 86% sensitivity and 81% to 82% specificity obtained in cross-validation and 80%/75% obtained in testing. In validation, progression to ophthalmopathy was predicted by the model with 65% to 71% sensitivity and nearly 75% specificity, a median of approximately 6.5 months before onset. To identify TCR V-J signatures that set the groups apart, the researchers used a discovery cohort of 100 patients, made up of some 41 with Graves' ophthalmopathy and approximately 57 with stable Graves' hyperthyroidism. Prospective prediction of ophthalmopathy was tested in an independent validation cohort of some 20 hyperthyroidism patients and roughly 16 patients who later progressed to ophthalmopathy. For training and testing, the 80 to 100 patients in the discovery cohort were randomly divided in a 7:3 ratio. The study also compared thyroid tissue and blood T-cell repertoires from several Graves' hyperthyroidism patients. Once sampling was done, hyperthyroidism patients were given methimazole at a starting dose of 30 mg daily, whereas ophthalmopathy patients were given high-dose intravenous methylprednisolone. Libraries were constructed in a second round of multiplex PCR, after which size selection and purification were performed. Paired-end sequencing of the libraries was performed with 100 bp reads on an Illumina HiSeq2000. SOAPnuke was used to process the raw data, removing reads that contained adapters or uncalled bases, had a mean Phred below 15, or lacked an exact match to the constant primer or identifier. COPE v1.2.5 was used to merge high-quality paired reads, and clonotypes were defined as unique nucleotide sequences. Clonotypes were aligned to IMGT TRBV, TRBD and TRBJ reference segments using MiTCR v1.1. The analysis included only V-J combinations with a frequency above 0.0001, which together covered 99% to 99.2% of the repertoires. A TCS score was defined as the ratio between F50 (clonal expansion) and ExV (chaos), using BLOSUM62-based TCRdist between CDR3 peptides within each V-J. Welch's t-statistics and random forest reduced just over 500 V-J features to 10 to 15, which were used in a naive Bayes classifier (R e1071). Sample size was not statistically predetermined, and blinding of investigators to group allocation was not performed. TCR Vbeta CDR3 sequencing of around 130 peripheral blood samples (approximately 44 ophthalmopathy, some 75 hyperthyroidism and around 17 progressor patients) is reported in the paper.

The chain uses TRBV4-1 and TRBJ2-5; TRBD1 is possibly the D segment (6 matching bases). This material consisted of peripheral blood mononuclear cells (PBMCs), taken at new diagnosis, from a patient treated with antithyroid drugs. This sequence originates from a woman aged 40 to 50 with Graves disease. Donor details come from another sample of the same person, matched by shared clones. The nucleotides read TGCGCCAGCAGCCAGGATCCAGGGGATAGAGAGACCCAGTACTTC. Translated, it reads CASSQDPGDRETQYF.